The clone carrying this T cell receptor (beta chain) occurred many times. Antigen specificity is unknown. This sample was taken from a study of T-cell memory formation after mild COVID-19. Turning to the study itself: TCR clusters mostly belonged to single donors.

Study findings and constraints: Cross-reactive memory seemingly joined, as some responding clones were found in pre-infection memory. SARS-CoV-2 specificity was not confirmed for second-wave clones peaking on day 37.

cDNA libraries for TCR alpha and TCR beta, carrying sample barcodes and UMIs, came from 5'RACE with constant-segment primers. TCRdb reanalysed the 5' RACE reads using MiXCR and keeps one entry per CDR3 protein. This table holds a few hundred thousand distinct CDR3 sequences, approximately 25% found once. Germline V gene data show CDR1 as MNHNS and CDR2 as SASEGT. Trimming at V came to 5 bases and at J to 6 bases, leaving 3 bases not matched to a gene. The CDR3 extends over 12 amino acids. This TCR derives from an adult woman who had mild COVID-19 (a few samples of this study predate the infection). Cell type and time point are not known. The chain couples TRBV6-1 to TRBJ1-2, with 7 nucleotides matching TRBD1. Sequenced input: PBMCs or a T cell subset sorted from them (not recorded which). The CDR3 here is CASSQGVNGYTF. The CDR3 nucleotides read TGTGCCAGCAGTCAGGGGGTGAATGGCTACACCTTC.